The next 14 T cell receptor beta chains were all read from a single sample in a study of OX40 agonist ivuxolimab in advanced cancers. Sequencing used immunoSEQ multiplex PCR; TCRdb keeps in-frame clones, though not all of them. The sample has over 70,000 clones; roughly 89% are singletons. Sequences were derived from CD4+ or CD8+ T cells sorted from blood, sampled in a trial of the OX40 agonist ivuxolimab. These receptors originate from an adult with an advanced solid tumor such as melanoma, head and neck, liver or kidney cancer.

DNA for the CDR3: TGTGCCAGTAGTAGGCTAGAAGGAGCCAATGAGCAGTTCTTC. Residues: CASSRLEGANEQFF. V gene TRBV19 combines with J gene TRBJ2-1, with D uncertain. The CDR3 has 14 amino acids. The ends were cut back, 4 bases at V and 6 bases at J, with 13 bases in the middle. Per germline, CDR1 LNHDA and CDR2 SQIVND (reference sequence).

This clone was seen a handful of times. This CDR3 is also generated by other DNA sequences in the sample. The chain combines TRBV5-4 with TRBJ1-2; no firm D call. The CDR3 is 12 amino acids. Trimming removed 3 bases from V and 8 bases from J, with 11 bases in between. Looked up from germline, CDR1 is SGHNT and CDR2 is YYREEE (reference sequence). CDR3 coding DNA: TGTGCCAGCAGCTATCGGGGTGGCGGCTACACCTTC. It translates to CASSYRGGGYTF.

This chain joins TRBV7-2 and TRBJ2-1; 8 bases align to TRBD1. The CDR3 contains 18 residues. The germline CDR1 and CDR2 sequences are SGHTA and FQGNSA. J gave up 2 bases and V 5 bases, and 14 bases lay outside the gene matches. The CDR3 sequence is CASSQWNRQGRTYNEQFF. CDR3 nucleotides: TGTGCCAGCAGCCAATGGAACAGACAGGGGCGCACCTACAATGAGCAGTTCTTC.

The V and J genes are TRBV16 and TRBJ1-5, with D perhaps TRBD1 (5 bases). Trimming took off 2 bases at V and 0 bases at J, with 11 bases between the two ends. CDR3 length: 16 residues. Germline CDR1 is KGHSY and CDR2 is FQNENV. The CDR3 loop is CASSQRGGDSNQPQHF. The CDR3 DNA is TGTGCCAGCAGCCAACGTGGGGGGGATAGCAATCAGCCCCAGCATTTT. Full variable domain (outside the CDR3, taken from reference TRBV16 and TRBJ1-5): GEEVAQTPKHLVRGEGQKAKLYCAPIKGHSYVFWYQQVLKNEFKFLISFQNENVFDETGMPKERFSAKCLPNSPCSLEIQATKLEDSAVYFCASSQRGGDSNQPQHFGDGTRLSIL.

The chain combines TRBV5-4 with TRBJ2-7, with D hard to call. This CDR3 comprises 13 residues. V gave up 1 base and J gave up 7 bases, with 12 bases separating them. Germline V CDR1 and CDR2: SGHNT, YYREEE (reference sequence). CDR3 coding DNA: TGTGCCAGCAGCTTGCGAAGGGTTGGAGAGCAGTACTTC. Amino acid sequence: CASSLRRVGEQYF.

The V and J genes are TRBV7-9 and TRBJ2-2; no clear D. This CDR3 is built from 12 residues. V gave up 2 bases and J gave up 7 bases, with 5 bases separating them. Germline V lookup: CDR1 SEHNR, CDR2 FQNEAQ (reference sequence). Here the CDR3 DNA reads TGTGCCAGCAGCTTATGGAACGGGGAGCTGTTTTTT. Translating gives CASSLWNGELFF. The full variable domain, completed using reference TRBV7-9 and TRBJ2-2, is DTGVSQNPRHKITKRGQNVTFRCDPISEHNRLYWYRQTLGQGPEFLTYFQNEAQLEKSRLLSDRFSAERPKGSFSTLEIQRTEQGDSAMYLCASSLWNGELFFGEGSRLTVL.

Comments on this clone: The same CDR3 arises from other DNA sequences in this sample as well. The chain couples TRBV5-4 to TRBJ2-1; tentative D call: TRBD1 (6 bases). This CDR3 has 15 residues. Germline CDR1 SGHNT, CDR2 YYREEE (reference sequence). Trimming stripped 0 bases from V and 2 bases from J, with 9 bases between. CDR3 coding DNA: TGTGCCAGCAGCTTGGGGCAGGGGCCCTACAATGAGCAGTTCTTC. It is translated as CASSLGQGPYNEQFF. The variable domain in full, completed from reference TRBV5-4 and TRBJ2-1, reads ETGVTQSPTHLIKTRGQQVTLRCSSQSGHNTVSWYQQALGQGPQFIFQYYREEENGRGNFPPRFSGLQFPNYSSELNVNALELDDSALYLCASSLGQGPYNEQFFGPGTRLTVL.

The rearrangement uses TRBV10-1 and TRBJ2-7, with a weak D call TRBD2 (6 bases). CDR1 is WNHNN, CDR2 SYGVQD, per germline (reference sequence). Deletions cut 7 bases from V and 7 bases from J, with 11 bases between. This CDR3 contains 11 residues. In DNA form, the CDR3 reads TGCGCCAGCATCCCGGGAGAGGAGCAGTACTTC. Translated: CASIPGEEQYF.

This chain connects TRBV19 to TRBJ1-4, with D unresolved. In germline, CDR1 is LNHDA, CDR2 SQIVND (reference sequence). CDR3 length equals 16 residues. Trimming took 5 bases from V and 2 from J, leaving 15 bases between them. CDR3 DNA: TGTGCCAGTAGTTTGAGAGAGGCGGGCACTAATGAAAAACTGTTTTTT. Its translation is CASSLREAGTNEKLFF.

This clone has just one count. The V and J genes are TRBV5-1 and TRBJ2-7; 7 bases fit TRBD1. V shed 0 bases, J shed 5 bases, and the junction held 2 bases outside the gene matches. From germline, CDR1 is SGHRS and CDR2 YFSETQ. This CDR3 is 13 amino acids long. The chain's CDR3 is CASSLARGNEQYF. DNA of the CDR3: TGCGCCAGCAGCTTGGCCAGGGGGAACGAGCAGTACTTC.

The V call is TRBV7-3, the J call TRBJ2-1, with 9 bases that match TRBD2. CDR1 is SGHTA and CDR2 is FQGTGA in the germline V gene. CDR3 length: 17 amino acids. Trimming removed 5 bases from V and 6 bases from J; junction bases left unmatched: 14. CDR3 sequence reads: CASSPRGARGGLNEQFF. The CDR3, as DNA: TGTGCCAGCAGCCCCCGGGGTGCGCGGGGGGGCCTCAATGAGCAGTTCTTC.

This chain joins TRBV2 and TRBJ2-3, with unresolved D. Trimming cost V 9 bases and J 0 bases, with 10 bases left between them. This CDR3 spans 13 amino acids. Germline CDR1 is SNHLY and CDR2 is FYNNEI. The chain's CDR3 is CARGASSTDTQYF. The CDR3, as DNA: TGTGCCAGGGGTGCCTCTAGCACAGATACGCAGTATTTT.

The chain employs TRBV5-1 and TRBJ2-7; 7 bases line up with TRBD1. After removal of 3 bases from V and 0 bases from J, the junction contained 6 bases not matched to a gene. This CDR3 is 15 amino acids long. In germline, CDR1 is SGHRS, CDR2 YFSETQ. The CDR3 region is CASSSGGASSYEQYF. CDR3 nucleotide sequence: TGCGCCAGCAGCTCAGGGGGTGCAAGCTCCTACGAGCAGTACTTC. The whole variable domain, filled in from reference TRBV5-1 and TRBJ2-7, reads KAGVTQTPRYLIKTRGQQVTLSCSPISGHRSVSWYQQTPGQGLQFLFEYFSETQRNKGNFPGRFSGRQFSNSRSEMNVSTLELGDSALYLCASSSGGASSYEQYFGPGTRLTVT.

This chain links TRBV9 with TRBJ2-1, with 9 bases matching TRBD2. Germline CDR1 SGDLS, CDR2 YYNGEE. The CDR3 spans 16 residues. J gave up 7 bases and V 0 bases, and 8 bases lay outside the gene matches. CDR3 region: CASSVGHSGSQNEQFF. Written as DNA, the CDR3 is TGTGCCAGCAGCGTAGGTCATAGCGGGAGTCAGAATGAGCAGTTCTTC.